Presented here are 29 T cell receptor beta chains from one specimen sequenced in a study of blood T cell repertoires in COVID-19. Assay: immunoSEQ multiplex PCR; the TCRdb copy retains only in-frame clones and omits some. The sample lists about 190,000 clones, 65% to 80% occurring once. What was sequenced was peripheral blood. All receptors come from a woman between 45 and 60 years old with acute or convalescent COVID-19.

V and J are TRBV6-5 and TRBJ2-2; TRBD1 aligns across 7 bases. Germline V gives CDR1 MNHEY, CDR2 SVGAGI. With 11 bases clipped from V and 0 bases from J, the junction kept 6 bases outside the gene matches. The CDR3 consists of 14 residues. The DNA of the CDR3 is TGTGCCTTGAGGGGGCGACCGAACACCGGGGAGCTGTTTTTT. Translated, it gives CALRGRPNTGELFF.

The rearrangement joins TRBV27 to TRBJ1-2; 9 positions match TRBD1. Germline assignment: CDR1 MNHEY and CDR2 SMNVEV (reference sequence). After removal of 6 bases from V and 1 base from J, the junction contained 6 bases not matched to a gene. This CDR3 is built from 15 residues. The CDR3 protein is CASRPDRGGNYGYTF. In DNA form, the CDR3 reads TGTGCCAGCAGGCCTGACAGGGGGGGTAACTATGGCTACACCTTC.

This chain uses TRBV28 with TRBJ2-7; 14 bases line up with TRBD2. The trim removed 5 bases at V and 9 bases at J, leaving 9 bases unmatched. This CDR3 region has 15 residues. Germline V gene lookup returns CDR1 MDHEN and CDR2 SYDVKM. CDR3 protein: CASSLLGLAGAGQYF. CDR3 DNA sequence: TGTGCCAGCAGTCTCCTGGGACTAGCGGGGGCCGGGCAGTACTTC.

This chain uses TRBV13 with TRBJ2-7; 7 nucleotides line up with TRBD1. The CDR3 is 14 residues long. The V gene's germline CDR1 is PRHDT and CDR2 FYEKMQ (reference sequence). V lost 3 bases, J lost 5 bases, and 7 bases stayed unmatched. CDR3 region: CASSFTDRAHEQYF. The CDR3 DNA reads as TGTGCCAGCAGCTTTACAGACAGGGCCCACGAGCAGTACTTC.

In its sample, this clone was seen once. The chain couples TRBV7-9 to TRBJ2-3; D may be TRBD1 (5 bases). From germline, CDR1 is SEHNR and CDR2 FQNEAQ (reference sequence). The CDR3 is made up of 12 amino acids. Trimming pared 5 bases from V and 6 bases from J, leaving 9 bases between. CDR3 region: CASSPKGDTQYF. In DNA form, the CDR3 reads TGTGCCAGCAGCCCTAAGGGGGATACGCAGTATTTT.

This chain links TRBV2 with TRBJ2-1; D may be TRBD2 (7 bases). The CDR3 sequence is 16 residues long. V was shortened by 5 bases and J by 0 bases, with 14 bases between the two germline ends. Germline values: CDR1 SNHLY, CDR2 FYNNEI. The CDR3 region is CASSSEGGASYNEQFF. The CDR3 DNA is TGTGCCAGCAGTTCTGAGGGGGGGGCCTCCTACAATGAGCAGTTCTTC.

The chain is built from TRBV3-1 (or the pseudogene TRBV3-2) and TRBJ1-1; no reliable D call. Per germline, CDR1 LGHDT and CDR2 YNNKEL (reference sequence). V was clipped by 1 base and J by 5 bases, with 11 bases between them. This CDR3 has 14 residues. The CDR3 bases are TGTGCCAGCAGCCAAGCCAACCGAGGTACTGAAGCTTTCTTT. The encoded protein is CASSQANRGTEAFF.

This clone was seen only once. This chain links TRBV30 with TRBJ2-2, with 7 bases that match TRBD1. The CDR3 contains 15 residues. Germline CDR1 GTSNPN, CDR2 SVGIG (reference sequence). V gave up 2 bases and J gave up 6 bases; unmatched junction bases: 9. The CDR3 DNA follows: TGTGCCTGGAGTAGCCCGGACAGGCCCTCCGGGGAGCTGTTTTTT. This sequence encodes CAWSSPDRPSGELFF.

This clone has just one count. V is TRBV7-6 and J is TRBJ1-5, with 8 positions matching TRBD1. From germline, CDR1 is SGHVS and CDR2 FNYEAQ. This CDR3 spans 15 amino acids. J lost 2 bases, V lost 5 bases, and 5 bases had no gene match. The CDR3 DNA reads as TGTGCCAGCAGCCCACTGACAGGGGGCAATCAGCCCCAGCATTTT. Its translation: CASSPLTGGNQPQHF.

This clone was detected only a few times. V and J are TRBV2 and TRBJ1-2; possibly TRBD1 for D (5 bases). V lost 2 bases and J lost 0, with 10 bases in between. The CDR3 covers 15 residues. Germline V lookup: CDR1 SNHLY, CDR2 FYNNEI. This CDR3 is CASSERGRANYGYTF. The CDR3 DNA follows: TGTGCCAGCAGTGAAAGGGGCAGAGCTAACTATGGCTACACCTTC.

This sequence joins TRBV5-6 and TRBJ2-3; a weak D match, TRBD2 (6 bases). Trimming removed 4 bases at V and 0 bases at J, with 9 bases between. The CDR3 contains 14 residues. Germline CDR1 SGHDT, CDR2 YYEEEE. The CDR3 spells CASSLGTSTDTQYF. CDR3 sequence (DNA): TGTGCCAGCAGCCTCGGGACTAGCACAGATACGCAGTATTTT.

This rearrangement joins TRBV12-3 or TRBV12-4 to TRBJ2-3, with D possibly being TRBD1 (5 bases). V lost 2 bases and J lost 6, with 9 bases in between. The CDR3 is made up of 13 amino acids. The CDR3 region is CASSLRGRDTQYF. CDR3 DNA sequence: TGTGCCAGCAGTTTAAGGGGTCGGGATACGCAGTATTTT.

Remarks on this clone: Different DNA sequences within this sample yield the same CDR3. This chain links TRBV6-1 with TRBJ1-5; 8 bases fit TRBD1. This CDR3 comprises 14 residues. V lost 3 bases and J lost 6; bases outside the gene matches: 4. Germline V gene lookup returns CDR1 MNHNS and CDR2 SASEGT. The CDR3 loop reads CASSEAQGGQPQHF. Written as DNA, the CDR3 is TGTGCCAGCAGTGAGGCACAGGGGGGTCAGCCCCAGCATTTT.

The rearrangement links TRBV24-1 to TRBJ2-7; TRBD1 aligns across 10 bases. This CDR3 has 15 amino acids. Germline V lookup: CDR1 KGHDR, CDR2 SFDVKD. V lost 3 bases to trimming and J lost 4 bases; unmatched junction nucleotides: 5. The CDR3 coding sequence is TGTGCCACCAGTGATACCCGGGACAGGGGTTACGAGCAGTACTTC. Its protein is CATSDTRDRGYEQYF.

The chain uses TRBV11-2 and TRBJ2-7; 9 bases are a match to TRBD1. CDR1 and CDR2 (germline): SGHAT, FQNNGV. The trim removed 5 bases at V and 7 bases at J, leaving 6 bases unmatched. The CDR3 contains 13 residues. The CDR3 loop is CASSLGQGREQYF. The CDR3 DNA follows: TGTGCCAGCAGCCTCGGACAGGGGAGGGAGCAGTACTTC.

The chain carries TRBV19 and TRBJ1-5; the D gene is possibly TRBD1 (5 bases). Germline-derived CDR1 and CDR2 are LNHDA and SQIVND (reference sequence). The CDR3 extends over 13 amino acids. Trimming cost V 8 bases and J 7 bases, with 15 bases left between them. CDR3 DNA: TGTGCCAGTTCCCCGGGGGGACGGCAGCCCCAGCATTTT. Amino acids: CASSPGGRQPQHF.

The count of this clone is one. This chain joins TRBV6-5 and TRBJ1-1; no firm D call. Trimming removed 2 bases from V and 5 bases from J, with 12 bases in between. The CDR3 spans 14 residues. Germline values: CDR1 MNHEY, CDR2 SVGAGI. The CDR3 nucleotides read TGTGCCAGCAGTTACGAGAGTTTGTCGACTGAAGCTTTCTTT. It translates to CASSYESLSTEAFF.

This chain connects TRBV9 to TRBJ2-2; weak D call: TRBD1 (8 bases). CDR3 size: 15 residues. V lost 3 bases and J lost 5, with 14 bases in between. Germline loops: CDR1 SGDLS, CDR2 YYNGEE. The CDR3 coding sequence is TGTGCCAGCAGCGCCGGACAGGGAGGGACCGGGGAGCTGTTTTTT. It specifies CASSAGQGGTGELFF.

This chain connects TRBV27 to TRBJ2-7, with 7 bases identical to TRBD2. CDR3 size: 16 residues. The J segment lost 2 bases and the V segment lost 8 bases, leaving 15 bases of the junction unmatched. CDR1 MNHEY and CDR2 SMNVEV come from the germline V gene (reference sequence). The DNA for the CDR3 is TGTGCCAGCTCCCACGAGGGACCGGGGGGACCCTACGAGCAGTACTTC. Residues: CASSHEGPGGPYEQYF.

This clone was seen more than once but under ten times. Distinct nucleotide sequences in the sample also encode this CDR3. The chain has TRBV19 and TRBJ1-5; TRBD1 might be the D (5 bases). V was trimmed by 2 bases and J by 2 bases, leaving 7 bases between them. This CDR3 has 14 residues. CDR1 LNHDA and CDR2 SQIVND come from the germline V gene (reference sequence). The CDR3 coding sequence is TGTGCCAGTAGTATAACAGGTGGCAATCAGCCCCAGCATTTT. Translating it yields CASSITGGNQPQHF. Based on the CDR3 plus reference TRBV19 and TRBJ1-5, the full variable domain is DGGITQSPKYLFRKEGQNVTLSCEQNLNHDAMYWYRQDPGQGLRLIYYSQIVNDFQKGDIAEGYSVSREKKESFPLTVTSAQKNPTAFYLCASSITGGNQPQHFGDGTRLSIL.

This chain uses TRBV5-8 with TRBJ2-7; possibly TRBD2 for D (6 bases). V gave up 2 bases and J gave up 3 bases, with 12 bases separating them. Germline CDR1 and CDR2: SGHTS and YDEGEE. The CDR3 extends over 14 amino acids. CDR3 sequence reads: CASSFPGEVYEQYF. DNA of the CDR3: TGTGCCAGCAGCTTCCCGGGAGAAGTCTACGAGCAGTACTTC.

The chain is built from TRBV18 and TRBJ2-7; no clear D. V lost 3 bases and J lost 2, with 14 bases in between. Germline CDR1 and CDR2: KGHSH and LQKENI. CDR3 size: 15 residues. The CDR3 DNA sequence: TGTGCCAGCTCACCCCCCGCCGCGGCAGCCTACGAGCAGTACTTC. Translating gives CASSPPAAAAYEQYF.

This clone has just a few counts. The rearrangement uses TRBV15 and TRBJ1-1, with D tentatively TRBD1 (5 bases). CDR3 length equals 15 residues. Trimming stripped 1 base from V and 4 bases from J, with 13 bases between. Per the germline V gene, CDR1 is LNHNV and CDR2 is YYDKDF (reference sequence). CDR3 DNA: TGTGCCACCAGCAGAGGCGGGGCAGGGTCCACTGAAGCTTTCTTT. This sequence encodes CATSRGGAGSTEAFF.

The rearrangement uses TRBV28 and TRBJ2-2; 10 bases match TRBD2. The germline V gene has CDR1 MDHEN and CDR2 SYDVKM. With V trimmed by 5 bases and J by 8 bases, 11 bases remained unmatched. The CDR3 is made up of 16 amino acids. This CDR3 is CASSPVVAGGTGELFF. For the CDR3, the DNA is TGTGCCAGCAGTCCGGTGGTAGCGGGGGGAACTGGGGAGCTGTTTTTT. Using reference TRBV28 and TRBJ2-2 for the parts outside the CDR3, the full variable domain is DVKVTQSSRYLVKRTGEKVFLECVQDMDHENMFWYRQDPGLGLRLIYFSYDVKMKEKGDIPEGYSVSREKKERFSLILESASTNQTSMYLCASSPVVAGGTGELFFGEGSRLTVL.

This clone was seen only a few times. The V gene is TRBV27, the J gene TRBJ1-1; D is unclear. Deletions cut 0 bases from V and 0 bases from J, with 17 bases between. The germline gives CDR1 MNHEY, CDR2 SMNVEV (reference sequence). This CDR3 region has 18 residues. CDR3 loop: CASSLSPLSSLMNTEAFF. The CDR3 region has the DNA TGTGCCAGCAGTTTATCGCCGCTTTCCAGTTTAATGAACACTGAAGCTTTCTTT.

The J gene is TRBJ2-3, the V gene TRBV11-3, with 8 positions matching TRBD1. From germline, CDR1 is SGHNT and CDR2 YENEEA. The V gene end was trimmed by 3 bases and the J gene end by 5 bases; junction bases not matched to a gene: 7. The CDR3 runs to 15 residues. The CDR3, as DNA: TGTGCCAGCAGCTTCGGGACCGGGACAGGAGATACGCAGTATTTT. It is translated as CASSFGTGTGDTQYF.

This clone has more than one count but fewer than ten. The gene calls are TRBV28 and TRBJ2-2, with D perhaps TRBD1 (5 bases). Germline V gives CDR1 MDHEN, CDR2 SYDVKM. V was shortened by 5 bases and J by 1 base, with 11 bases between the two germline ends. CDR3 length equals 15 residues. The CDR3 DNA reads as TGTGCCAGCAGTAGGGGCAGGATGAACACCGGGGAGCTGTTTTTT. Translating it yields CASSRGRMNTGELFF.

The rearrangement uses TRBV12-5 and TRBJ2-1; no reliable D call. The CDR3 totals 14 residues. CDR1 is LGHNT and CDR2 is FRNRAP in the germline V gene. The V end was cut by 8 bases, the J end by 0 bases, with 11 bases between. The CDR3 region has the DNA TGTGCTAGTCAGCGCGGCCTCTCCTACAATGAGCAGTTCTTC. It codes for CASQRGLSYNEQFF.

V usage is TRBV18 and J usage is TRBJ1-2; possible D gene TRBD1, 5 bases. Trimming took off 6 bases at V and 2 bases at J, with 16 bases between the two ends. The CDR3 totals 15 residues. Germline CDR1 and CDR2: KGHSH and LQKENI. The CDR3 here is CASSESRGFNYGYTF. CDR3 coding DNA: TGTGCCAGCTCGGAAAGTAGGGGATTCAACTATGGCTACACCTTC.